A selection of T cell receptor beta chains follows, all from one sample in a study of cytomegalovirus exposure and HLA in healthy donors. Measured with immunoSEQ multiplex PCR; TCRdb has only the in-frame clones, and not every one. The repertoire holds about 150,000 clones, with about 86% as singletons. Sequenced input: PBMCs. The receptors here all came from a human donor in good health. The CDR3 runs from the conserved cysteine through the conserved F or W. A D gene is named only where the DNA matches it firmly. Only part of the rows carry a size: once, few, many, or a class if the clone is expanded.

J	V	D	size	DNA	CDR3
TRBJ1-5	TRBV28	-	once	TGTGCCAGCAGTCCCGCCCGGTTTTCTAGCAATCAGCCCCAGCATTTT	CASSPARFSSNQPQHF
TRBJ1-2	TRBV7-2	-	-	TGTGCCAGCAGCTTATCTACTTATCATGGCTACACCTTC	CASSLSTYHGYTF
TRBJ2-7	TRBV25-1	-	-	TGTGCCAGCAGAAAACATGGACTCGGGAACGAGCAGTACTTC	CASRKHGLGNEQYF
TRBJ2-5	TRBV29-1	-	-	TGCAGCGTAGAATCGGGGGGCCGCGAGACCCAGTACTTC	CSVESGGRETQYF
TRBJ1-1	TRBV19	TRBD1	few	TGTGCCACGTACGACCCGGGACAGGGAACTGAAGCTTTCTTT	CATYDPGQGTEAFF
TRBJ2-5	TRBV11-1	-	-	TGTGCCAGCAGGGTAGACAGCGCGTTCCAAGAGACCCAGTACTTC	CASRVDSAFQETQYF
TRBJ1-5	TRBV30	TRBD1	-	TGTGCCTGGAGTGGGACAGGGGGCCGCTGGCGCAATCAGCCCCAGCATTTT	CAWSGTGGRWRNQPQHF
TRBJ1-2	TRBV2	TRBD1	-	TGTGCCAGCAGTGGGGGACAGGGGAAAAATGGCTACACCTTC	CASSGGQGKNGYTF
TRBJ2-5	TRBV9	-	-	TGTGCCAGCAGCGGGAGGGCTCTGCAGGGCCAAGAGACCCAGTACTTC	CASSGRALQGQETQYF
TRBJ1-2	TRBV19	-	-	TGTGCCAGTAGTACCTCAGGGGCTAACTATGGCTACACCTTC	CASSTSGANYGYTF
TRBJ1-2	TRBV4-3	TRBD1	few	TGCGCCAGCAGCCAGGACGACAGGGTGAGCGGCTACACCTTC	CASSQDDRVSGYTF
TRBJ2-3	TRBV4-2	TRBD2	once	TGTGCCAGCAGCCCCTCACTAGCGGGAGGGCCGGGAGATACGCAGTATTTT	CASSPSLAGGPGDTQYF
TRBJ2-7	TRBV12-5	-	-	TGTGCTAGTGTTGTAAGCCGGGACAAATCCTACGAGCAGTACTTC	CASVVSRDKSYEQYF
TRBJ1-4	TRBV27	-	-	TGTGCCAGCAGTTTATCCGGACTGAGAGAAAAACTGTTTTTT	CASSLSGLREKLFF
TRBJ1-2	TRBV5-6	-	-	TGTGCCAGCAGCTTGCAGGGGCGTCAAGGCTACACCTTC	CASSLQGRQGYTF
TRBJ1-1	TRBV7-6	-	once	TGTGCCAGCAGCTTAGAGGCGGGATCCACTGAAGCTTTCTTT	CASSLEAGSTEAFF
TRBJ2-5	TRBV7-9	TRBD1	-	TGTGCCAGCAGCTTAGTTCCAGGGGGAGAGACCCAGTACTTC	CASSLVPGGETQYF
TRBJ1-5	TRBV18	TRBD1	-	TGTGCCAGCTCACCACGAATGACAGGGGAGGGCAATCAGCCCCAGCATTTT	CASSPRMTGEGNQPQHF
TRBJ1-5	TRBV4-1	-	once	TGCGCCAGCAGCCAAGGTGCGGGCTTGGGGCAGCCCCAGCATTTT	CASSQGAGLGQPQHF
TRBJ2-4	TRBV5-6	TRBD1	-	TGTGCCAGCAGCTTGGCCCTGGGACAGGGATCAAACATTCAGTACTTC	CASSLALGQGSNIQYF
TRBJ2-1	TRBV27	-	-	TGTGCCAGCAGGCACACCTCAGGACAGGAGCAGTTCTTC	CASRHTSGQEQFF
TRBJ1-4	TRBV5-1	-	-	TGCGCCAGCAGCTTGGGTCAGTCTAATGAAAAACTGTTTTTT	CASSLGQSNEKLFF
TRBJ1-2	TRBV7-9	-	-	TGTGCCAGCAGCGTACAGGGACCCAACTATGGCTACACCTTC	CASSVQGPNYGYTF
TRBJ1-1	TRBV25-1	-	-	TGTGCCAGCAGTGAGTCAGGGAACACTGAAGCTTTCTTT	CASSESGNTEAFF
TRBJ1-1	TRBV27	-	-	TGTGCCAGCAGTTTATCGGGGGGGGCCCCATTTGAAGCTTTCTTT	CASSLSGGAPFEAFF
TRBJ2-1	TRBV5-1	-	-	TGCGCCAGCAGTCGAGAAGCGGGCCCCAATCAGGTCTTC	CASSREAGPNQVF
TRBJ1-1	TRBV5-1	TRBD1	-	TGCGCCAGCTCCCTGGGACAGTACACTGAAGCTTTCTTT	CASSLGQYTEAFF
TRBJ1-2	TRBV7-9	-	once	TGTGCCAGCAGTCGACACACGAACAGGAACAACTATGGCTACACCTTC	CASSRHTNRNNYGYTF
TRBJ1-2	TRBV18	-	-	TGTGCCAGCTCAGGGGGGATTGACTATGGCTACACCTTC	CASSGGIDYGYTF
TRBJ2-2	TRBV4-1	TRBD1	-	TGCGCCAGCAGCCAAGCACTAGCCGACAGGGGAGGCACCGGGGAGCTGTTTTTT	CASSQALADRGGTGELFF
TRBJ1-4	TRBV4-1	-	-	TGCGCCAGCAGCCAGGGGGGGTGGAGGACTAATGAAAAACTGTTTTTT	CASSQGGWRTNEKLFF
TRBJ2-2	TRBV19	-	-	TGTGCCAGTAGTATAGGAGAGGCGACCGGGGAGCTGTTTTTT	CASSIGEATGELFF
TRBJ2-5	TRBV18	-	-	TGTGCCAGCTCATCAGAAGAGACCCAGTACTTC	CASSSEETQYF
TRBJ1-2	TRBV18	TRBD1	-	TGTGCCAGCTCACAAACGGACAGGGGGCCGTCCTACACCTTC	CASSQTDRGPSYTF
TRBJ2-5	TRBV4-1	-	-	TGCGCCAGCAGCCAAAGGGGTGGTCAAGAGACCCAGTACTTC	CASSQRGGQETQYF
TRBJ2-3	TRBV30	-	-	TGTGCCTGGAGCCCTCGAGTTACGCAGTATTTT	CAWSPRVTQYF
TRBJ1-5	TRBV4-1	-	once	TGCGCCAGCAGCCAAGTTAGTCCAGGTTTAAATCAGCCCCAGCATTTT	CASSQVSPGLNQPQHF
TRBJ1-2	TRBV4-3	TRBD1	few	TGCGCCAGCAGCCAAGCTCCTCCCGGACAGGGGGGCTATGGCTACACCTTC	CASSQAPPGQGGYGYTF
TRBJ2-5	TRBV15	-	once	TGTGCCACCAGCAAGGAGGCGGTTCTAGTGGAGACCCAGTACTTC	CATSKEAVLVETQYF
TRBJ2-2	TRBV29-1	TRBD1	-	TGCAGCGTAGCTACTGCAGGGGGCAGAGGCGGGGAGCTGTTTTTT	CSVATAGGRGGELFF
TRBJ1-1	TRBV7-9	-	once	TGTGCCAGCAGCTTAATAAACACTGAAGCTTTCTTT	CASSLINTEAFF
TRBJ1-4	TRBV18	TRBD1	-	TGTGCCAGCTCAAATTTAATCGGAGGACAGGGGGATGAAAAACTGTTTTTT	CASSNLIGGQGDEKLFF
TRBJ1-4	TRBV18	TRBD1	-	TGTGCCAGCTCACGCAGGACAGGGGGAAATGAAAAACTGTTTTTT	CASSRRTGGNEKLFF
TRBJ2-1	TRBV27	TRBD2	-	TGTGCCAGCAGTCCGCGGACTAGCGGACTCTACAATGAGCAGTTCTTC	CASSPRTSGLYNEQFF
TRBJ2-5	TRBV9	TRBD2	-	TGTGCCAGCAGCGGGACTAGCGGGGGTGAGACCCAGTACTTC	CASSGTSGGETQYF
TRBJ2-2	TRBV5-4	-	-	TGTGCCAGCAGCTTGGGTGTAGCTGGGGCCACCGGGGAGCTGTTTTTT	CASSLGVAGATGELFF
TRBJ2-7	TRBV6-5	TRBD1	-	TGTGCCAGCAGTTACTCGGTACAGGGGTTATACGAGCAGTACTTC	CASSYSVQGLYEQYF
TRBJ2-7	TRBV6-5	-	-	TGTGCCAGCAGTTACGCCGGGGACTCCTACGAGCAGTACTTC	CASSYAGDSYEQYF
TRBJ1-3	TRBV7-2	-	-	TGTGCCAGCAGCTTAGGTTCTCCAGACTCCTCTGGAAACACCATATATTTT	CASSLGSPDSSGNTIYF